This TCR beta chain was sequenced in a study of blood T cell repertoires in COVID-19 (dated by TCRdb to 2018 to 2021). Background on the whole study: Samples covering the acute and convalescent phases of COVID-19 were provided by collaborators in the United States, Italy and Spain. The prospective study material was composed of cDNA or gDNA derived from T cells, B-cell-depleted T cells, or PBMCs. The dataset comprised deeply sampled blood TCRbeta repertoires from subjects exposed to, actively infected with, or recovered from COVID-19. The repertoires were made available in a free public database intended to serve as a resource for research on the immune response to SARS-CoV-2. Samples were obtained from the ongoing ImmuneRACE study (first 160 participants) and from about 1,300 subjects provided by 6 global collaborators. A de-identified subject ID, COVID-19 status, age in years and sex were almost always included in the sample metadata. Where available, HLA class I and class II types were taken from metadata supplied by the sample provider and were not determined by assay-based typing.

Overall study results and their limits: The quantity of clinical and demographic metadata differed by source and by participant and was supplied without curation.

The immunoSEQ Assay, a bias-controlled multiplex PCR, was used to amplify TCRbeta CDR3 regions from genomic DNA. The authors processed their data as follows. Nucleated cell counts per sample were estimated from amplification of reference gene primers within the assay. To quantify the absolute abundance of each unique TCRbeta CDR3 rearrangement, sequence reads were collapsed and filtered. For each sample, productive Simpson clonality was calculated as the square root of Simpson's diversity index across productive rearrangements. TCRdb re-hosts the immuneACCESS table, in-frame sequences only. Its copies lack some clones; in the studies checked, an unresolved V gene accounts for under half of them, and the cause for the rest is not known. From that table come the V and J calls and clone size; the DNA was used to work out D and trimming. For this sample the table gives 100,000 to 150,000 clones, of which approximately 87% were detected only once. Of the sample, roughly 2.1% falls within the top ten clones.

Notes on this clone: The specificity of this receptor is unknown. Base qualities are not recorded, but no much larger clone differs from it by a single base.

Each collaborating institution followed its own protocols to collect whole blood in K2EDTA tubes. For TCRbeta analysis, collaborator samples were shipped as frozen whole blood, as isolated PBMCs, or as DNA extracted from either sample type. Sequencing input: peripheral blood. The TCR sequence derives from a man between 65 and 79 years old with active COVID-19.

The CDR3 region reads CAWGRGGDTQYF. The sequence in DNA is TGTGCCTGGGGACGGGGGGGCGATACGCAGTATTTT. This receptor chain uses TRBV30 and TRBJ2-3; 8 nucleotides in the junction match TRBD2. The germline V gene (reference sequence) specifies GTSNPN as CDR1 and SVGIG as CDR2. V is pruned by 5 bases and J by 6 bases, leaving 4 bases of the junction without a gene match. The CDR3 numbers 12 residues from cysteine through phenylalanine. Only CDR3 DNA remains: 36 bases, in frame from the first base.